This TCR beta chain was profiled in a study of siplizumab effects on memory and regulatory T cells. Study-wide results and limits: Sequences below about 10^-5 frequency were poorly captured. As a result, only a minor fraction of alloreactive clones mapped to unstimulated subsets. Reactions containing siplizumab showed mappable alloreactive CD4+ clones averaging approximately 66% Treg-derived, versus around 25% in controls.

Coculturing at 37°C lasted 6 days for the mixed lymphocyte reaction cells. This CDR3 comprises 14 residues. In germline, CDR1 is PRHDT, CDR2 FYEKMQ (reference sequence). J was trimmed by 4 bases and V by 5 bases; bases with no gene match: 7. The method was immunoSEQ multiplex PCR; TCRdb's version includes in-frame clones alone and lacks a portion of them. The sample lists approximately 9,700 clones, around 40% occurring once. By share, this clone counts as medium-sized. Its antigen is undetermined. Material: CFSE-low (dividing) CD8+ T cells sorted from an allogeneic mixed lymphocyte reaction. V is TRBV13 and J is TRBJ1-2; 7 bases agree with TRBD1. The receptor comes from a human donor in good health; the cells came from an allogeneic mixed lymphocyte reaction. The CDR3 protein is CASSAGQPFYGYTF. In nucleotides, the CDR3 is TGTGCCAGCAGCGCGGGACAGCCCTTCTATGGCTACACCTTC.